These 21 T cell receptor beta chains were sequenced from one sample in a study of T cell responses to AZD1222 COVID-19 vaccine. The method was immunoSEQ multiplex PCR; TCRdb's version includes in-frame clones alone and lacks a portion of them. The table has roughly 180,000 clones, 94% seen once. The sample in question was peripheral blood, obtained on day 0 of AZD1222 vaccination. The receptors were sampled from an adult in good health.

The chain combines TRBV6-1 with TRBJ1-2; D might be TRBD1 (5 bases). This CDR3 has 13 amino acids. Germline V gene sequence: CDR1 MNHNS, CDR2 SASEGT. Trimming shortened V by 7 bases and J by 4 bases, and 13 bases separated the two germline ends. CDR3 bases: TGTGCCAGCAACCCAGGGCTGAGCTATGGCTACACCTTC. Its translation: CASNPGLSYGYTF.

The chain recombines TRBV7-8 with TRBJ2-3; D unresolved. CDR1 SGHVS and CDR2 FQNEAQ come from the germline V gene. Trimming shortened V by 5 bases and J by 11 bases, and 17 bases separated the two germline ends. This CDR3 has 13 amino acids. The CDR3 region has the DNA TGTGCCAGCAGCCGGTATTCGACTTCGGGGCAGTATTTT. This translates into CASSRYSTSGQYF. The full variable domain, completed using reference TRBV7-8 and TRBJ2-3, is GAGVSQSPRYKVAKRGQDVALRCDPISGHVSLFWYQQALGQGPEFLTYFQNEAQLDKSGLPSDRFFAERPEGSVSTLKIQRTQQEDSAVYLCASSRYSTSGQYFGPGTRLTVL.

This chain joins TRBV4-1 and TRBJ1-5; TRBD1 agrees at 7 bases. Germline loops: CDR1 MGHRA, CDR2 YSYEKL. V lost 1 base, J lost 9 bases, and 9 bases stayed unmatched. This CDR3 is 15 amino acids long. CDR3 sequence (DNA): TGCGCCAGCAGCCAAGGAGTCGCAGGGGGACGGCCCCAGCATTTT. This encodes CASSQGVAGGRPQHF.

The chain carries TRBV12-3 or TRBV12-4 and TRBJ1-1; unclear D gene. V lost 3 bases, J lost 10 bases, and 15 bases lay in between. The CDR3 length is 13 residues. CDR3 amino acids: CASSLDEVLGAFF. The CDR3 nucleotides are TGTGCCAGCAGTTTGGATGAGGTATTGGGAGCTTTCTTT.

The V and J genes are TRBV5-1 and TRBJ2-1, with TRBD2 matching 13 bases. The CDR3 consists of 16 residues. Germline assignment: CDR1 SGHRS and CDR2 YFSETQ. V was pared by 4 bases and J by 5 bases, with 6 bases of the junction left unmatched. The CDR3 sequence is CASSRVGTSGDNEQFF. The CDR3 DNA reads as TGCGCCAGCAGCCGGGTCGGGACTAGCGGGGACAATGAGCAGTTCTTC. Full variable domain (outside the CDR3, taken from reference TRBV5-1 and TRBJ2-1): KAGVTQTPRYLIKTRGQQVTLSCSPISGHRSVSWYQQTPGQGLQFLFEYFSETQRNKGNFPGRFSGRQFSNSRSEMNVSTLELGDSALYLCASSRVGTSGDNEQFFGPGTRLTVL.

V is TRBV5-5 and J is TRBJ2-3; D possibly uses TRBD1 or TRBD2 (5 bases each). Germline CDR1 reads SGHKS; CDR2 reads YYEKEE (reference sequence). V gave up 2 bases and J gave up 5 bases, with 15 bases separating them. This CDR3 spans 15 amino acids. The CDR3 is CASSFPGTAQDTQYF. In nucleotides, the CDR3 is TGTGCCAGCAGCTTTCCCGGGACGGCACAAGATACGCAGTATTTT.

The chain employs TRBV6-2 or TRBV6-3 and TRBJ1-1; D is uncertain. The ends were cut back, 5 bases at V and 4 bases at J, with 11 bases in the middle. The CDR3 has 13 residues. In germline, CDR1 is MNHEY, CDR2 SVGEGT. Here the CDR3 DNA reads TGTGCCAGCAGTAAGGGTCGGACCACTGAAGCTTTCTTT. It translates to CASSKGRTTEAFF.

The rearrangement uses TRBV7-9 and TRBJ1-2, with D possibly being TRBD1 (5 bases). CDR1 and CDR2 (germline): SEHNR, FQNEAQ (reference sequence). The CDR3 is 13 residues long. The germline V and J ends were trimmed by 5 bases and 1 base, with 8 bases remaining between them. The CDR3, as DNA: TGTGCCAGCAGCCCGACAGTTAACTATGGCTACACCTTC. Translation gives CASSPTVNYGYTF. The complete variable domain, with remaining parts taken from reference TRBV7-9 and TRBJ1-2, reads DTGVSQNPRHKITKRGQNVTFRCDPISEHNRLYWYRQTLGQGPEFLTYFQNEAQLEKSRLLSDRFSAERPKGSFSTLEIQRTEQGDSAMYLCASSPTVNYGYTFGSGTRLTVV.

This chain connects TRBV30 to TRBJ1-1, with no clear D. Germline CDR1 is GTSNPN and CDR2 is SVGIG (reference sequence). Trimming shortened V by 0 bases and J by 2 bases, and 7 bases separated the two germline ends. The CDR3 is 13 residues long. CDR3 in DNA: TGTGCCTGGAGTGTATGGCTTAACACTGAAGCTTTCTTT. Translation: CAWSVWLNTEAFF.

The rearrangement links TRBV6-5 to TRBJ1-1; D gene uncertain. Germline V gene data show CDR1 as MNHEY and CDR2 as SVGAGI. This CDR3 has 13 residues. Trimming removed 4 bases at V and 5 bases at J, with 11 bases between. CDR3 in amino acids: CASSFAPGTEAFF. Here the CDR3 DNA reads TGTGCCAGCAGTTTCGCCCCGGGGACTGAAGCTTTCTTT.

V and J are TRBV27 and TRBJ1-1, with D uncertain. The V and J ends lost 8 bases and 3 bases respectively, with 16 bases between them. Looked up from germline, CDR1 is MNHEY and CDR2 is SMNVEV (reference sequence). The CDR3 spans 14 residues. CDR3 bases: TGTGCCAGCCGTCCAATCGGGATCCACACTGAAGCTTTCTTT. Translated: CASRPIGIHTEAFF.

The chain uses TRBV2 and TRBJ1-1; no definite D call. The CDR3 is 13 residues long. Germline V lookup: CDR1 SNHLY, CDR2 FYNNEI. V was shortened by 10 bases and J by 4 bases, with 16 bases between the two germline ends. CDR3 bases: TGTGCCACCTCCCCGGAACTTTCCACTGAAGCTTTCTTT. This sequence encodes CATSPELSTEAFF.

This rearrangement joins TRBV19 to TRBJ2-1; D is unclear. Germline-derived CDR1 and CDR2 are LNHDA and SQIVND (reference sequence). The CDR3 is 14 amino acids. Trimming took 5 bases from V and 0 from J, leaving 8 bases between them. The CDR3 DNA is TGTGCCAGTAGTCCCGCGGACTCCTACAATGAGCAGTTCTTC. Its protein is CASSPADSYNEQFF.

This chain uses TRBV5-4 with TRBJ1-1; TRBD1 might be the D (5 bases). CDR1 and CDR2 (germline): SGHNT, YYREEE (reference sequence). Trimming pared 2 bases from V and 5 bases from J, leaving 7 bases between. This CDR3 comprises 12 residues. The CDR3 nucleotides are TGTGCCAGCAGCTTTGGGGGGACTGAAGCTTTCTTT. It yields the protein CASSFGGTEAFF.

The V call is TRBV18, the J call TRBJ1-1; no clear D gene. The CDR3 extends over 16 amino acids. Trimming took 1 base from V and 0 from J, leaving 12 bases between them. Germline CDR1 reads KGHSH; CDR2 reads LQKENI. The CDR3 DNA follows: TGTGCCAGCTCACCACTAGCCCAGTCTCTGAACACTGAAGCTTTCTTT. It encodes CASSPLAQSLNTEAFF.

V gene TRBV5-8 combines with J gene TRBJ1-5, with D unclear. V was trimmed by 2 bases and J by 0 bases, leaving 12 bases between them. Germline values: CDR1 SGHTS, CDR2 YDEGEE. This CDR3 has 16 amino acids. The CDR3, as DNA: TGTGCCAGCAGCTTTACCAGCAGATATAGCAATCAGCCCCAGCATTTT. Its protein is CASSFTSRYSNQPQHF.

The chain employs TRBV6-1 and TRBJ1-5; 7 nucleotides match TRBD1. The CDR3 loop spans 16 amino acids. The V and J ends lost 2 bases and 3 bases, in that order; junction bases with no gene match: 7. The V gene's germline CDR1 is MNHNS and CDR2 SASEGT. The CDR3 reads CASSERRQGPNQPQHF. CDR3 nucleotides: TGTGCCAGCAGTGAACGACGACAGGGCCCCAATCAGCCCCAGCATTTT.

The genes are TRBV5-1 and TRBJ1-1; 12 bases are a match to TRBD1. This CDR3 has 15 amino acids. Per the germline V gene, CDR1 is SGHRS and CDR2 is YFSETQ. V dropped 3 bases and J dropped 3; count of bases not matched to a gene: 3. As DNA, the CDR3 is TGCGCCAGCAGCTCCGGGACAGGGGGCTACACTGAAGCTTTCTTT. Amino acid sequence: CASSSGTGGYTEAFF.

The chain links TRBV5-1 to TRBJ1-3; D gene uncertain. Germline CDR1 SGHRS, CDR2 YFSETQ. Between the trimmed V and J ends, which lost 1 base and 2 bases, there was a span of 13 bases. This CDR3 comprises 16 residues. CDR3 sequence (DNA): TGCGCCAGCAGCTTGAGCGTGTCCGGTGCTGGAAACACCATATATTTT. Translated, it gives CASSLSVSGAGNTIYF.

The chain links TRBV7-9 to TRBJ1-6; D unresolved. This CDR3 contains 15 residues. Trimming cost V 5 bases and J 8 bases, with 16 bases left between them. Germline loops: CDR1 SEHNR, CDR2 FQNEAQ (reference sequence). CDR3 region: CASSVDTHYYSPLHF. The CDR3 coding sequence is TGTGCCAGCAGCGTAGACACTCACTACTATTCACCCCTCCACTTT.

The chain carries TRBV7-2 and TRBJ2-1, with D unclear. CDR3 size: 15 residues. Looked up from germline, CDR1 is SGHTA and CDR2 is FQGNSA. V was cut by 2 bases and J by 7 bases, with 15 bases left in between. The CDR3: CASSLSSGSHNEQFF. Written as DNA, the CDR3 is TGTGCCAGCAGCTTATCGAGTGGCAGTCATAATGAGCAGTTCTTC.